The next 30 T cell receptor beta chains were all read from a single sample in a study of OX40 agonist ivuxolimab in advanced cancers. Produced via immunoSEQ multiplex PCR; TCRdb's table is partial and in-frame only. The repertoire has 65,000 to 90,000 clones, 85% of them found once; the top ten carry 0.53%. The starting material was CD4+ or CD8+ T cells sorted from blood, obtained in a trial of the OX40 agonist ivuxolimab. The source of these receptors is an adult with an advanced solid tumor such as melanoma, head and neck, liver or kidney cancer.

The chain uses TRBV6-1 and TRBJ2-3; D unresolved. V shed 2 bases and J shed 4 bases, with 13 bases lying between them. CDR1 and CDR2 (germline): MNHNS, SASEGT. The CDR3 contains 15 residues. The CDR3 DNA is TGTGCCAGCAGTGAACTGGGATCCGTGCCAGATACGCAGTATTTT. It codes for CASSELGSVPDTQYF.

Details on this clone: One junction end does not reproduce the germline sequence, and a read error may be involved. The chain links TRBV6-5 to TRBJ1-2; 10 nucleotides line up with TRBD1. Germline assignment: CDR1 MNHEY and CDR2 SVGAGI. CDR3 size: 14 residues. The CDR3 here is CAISDPDRGRGYTF. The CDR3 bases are TGTGCCATCAGTGACCCCGACAGGGGGCGAGGCTACACCTTC.

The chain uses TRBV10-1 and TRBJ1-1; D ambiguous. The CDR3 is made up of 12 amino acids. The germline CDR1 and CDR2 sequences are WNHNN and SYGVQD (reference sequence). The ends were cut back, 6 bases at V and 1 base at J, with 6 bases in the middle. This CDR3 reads CASSGGNTEAFF. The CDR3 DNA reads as TGCGCCAGCAGCGGCGGGAACACTGAAGCTTTCTTT.

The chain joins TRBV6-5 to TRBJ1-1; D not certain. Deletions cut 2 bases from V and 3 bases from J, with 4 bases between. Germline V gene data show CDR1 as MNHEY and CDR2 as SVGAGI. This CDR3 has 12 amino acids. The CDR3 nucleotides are TGTGCCAGCAGTTACAGGGACACTGAAGCTTTCTTT. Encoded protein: CASSYRDTEAFF.

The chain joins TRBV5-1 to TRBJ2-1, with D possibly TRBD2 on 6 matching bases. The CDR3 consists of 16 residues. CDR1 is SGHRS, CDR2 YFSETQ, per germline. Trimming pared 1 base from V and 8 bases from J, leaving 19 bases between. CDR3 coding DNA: TGCGCCAGCAGCTTGAACCGCCTAGCGTTGGTGGATGAGCAGTTCTTC. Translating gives CASSLNRLALVDEQFF.

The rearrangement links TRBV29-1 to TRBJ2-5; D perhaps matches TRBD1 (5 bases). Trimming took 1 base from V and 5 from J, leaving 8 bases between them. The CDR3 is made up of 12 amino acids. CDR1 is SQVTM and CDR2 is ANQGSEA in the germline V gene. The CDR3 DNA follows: TGCAGCGTTGAAGGCAAGGGGGAGACCCAGTACTTC. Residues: CSVEGKGETQYF. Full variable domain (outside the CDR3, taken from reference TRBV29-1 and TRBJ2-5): SAVISQKPSRDICQRGTSLTIQCQVDSQVTMMFWYRQQPGQSLTLIATANQGSEATYESGFVIDKFPISRPNLTFSTLTVSNMSPEDSSIYLCSVEGKGETQYFGPGTRLLVL.

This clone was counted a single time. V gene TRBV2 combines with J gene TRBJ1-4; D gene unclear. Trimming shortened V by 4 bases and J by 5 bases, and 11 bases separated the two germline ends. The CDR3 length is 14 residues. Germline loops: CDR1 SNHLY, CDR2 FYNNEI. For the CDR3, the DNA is TGTGCCAGCAGTGGTAGGGTGGGCAATGAAAAACTGTTTTTT. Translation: CASSGRVGNEKLFF.

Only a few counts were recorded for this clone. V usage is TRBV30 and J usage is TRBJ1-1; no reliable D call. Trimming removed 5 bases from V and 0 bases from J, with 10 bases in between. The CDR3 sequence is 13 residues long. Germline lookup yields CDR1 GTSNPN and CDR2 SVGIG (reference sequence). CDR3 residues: CAWVESLNTEAFF. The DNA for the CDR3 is TGTGCCTGGGTCGAGAGCTTGAACACTGAAGCTTTCTTT.

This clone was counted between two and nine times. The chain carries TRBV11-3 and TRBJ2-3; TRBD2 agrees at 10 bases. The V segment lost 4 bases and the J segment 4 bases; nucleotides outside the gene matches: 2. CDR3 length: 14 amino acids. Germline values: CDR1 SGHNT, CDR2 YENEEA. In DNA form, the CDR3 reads TGTGCCAGCAGCTCTAGCGGGAGACCAGATACGCAGTATTTT. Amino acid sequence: CASSSSGRPDTQYF.

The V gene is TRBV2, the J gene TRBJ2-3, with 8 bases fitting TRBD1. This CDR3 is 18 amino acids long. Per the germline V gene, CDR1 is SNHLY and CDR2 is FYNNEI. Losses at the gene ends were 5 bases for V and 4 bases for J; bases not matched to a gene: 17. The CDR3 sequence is CASSWRVATGESADTQYF. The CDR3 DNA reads TGTGCCAGCAGTTGGAGGGTCGCGACAGGGGAATCGGCAGATACGCAGTATTTT.

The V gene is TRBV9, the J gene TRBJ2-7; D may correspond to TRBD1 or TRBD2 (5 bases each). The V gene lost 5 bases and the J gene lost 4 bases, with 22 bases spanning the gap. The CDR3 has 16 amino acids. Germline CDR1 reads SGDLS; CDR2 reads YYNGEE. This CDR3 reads CASSPGWGIEAYEQYF. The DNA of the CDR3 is TGTGCCAGCAGTCCTGGTTGGGGGATCGAGGCGTACGAGCAGTACTTC.

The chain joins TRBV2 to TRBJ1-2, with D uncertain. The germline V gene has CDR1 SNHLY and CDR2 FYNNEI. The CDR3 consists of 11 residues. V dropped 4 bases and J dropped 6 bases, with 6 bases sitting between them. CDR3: CASSVGNGYTF. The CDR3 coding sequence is TGTGCCAGCAGTGTCGGGAATGGCTACACCTTC. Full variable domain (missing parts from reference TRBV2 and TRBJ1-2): EPEVTQTPSHQVTQMGQEVILRCVPISNHLYFYWYRQILGQKVEFLVSFYNNEISEKSEIFDDQFSVERPDGSNFTLKIRSTKLEDSAMYFCASSVGNGYTFGSGTRLTVV.

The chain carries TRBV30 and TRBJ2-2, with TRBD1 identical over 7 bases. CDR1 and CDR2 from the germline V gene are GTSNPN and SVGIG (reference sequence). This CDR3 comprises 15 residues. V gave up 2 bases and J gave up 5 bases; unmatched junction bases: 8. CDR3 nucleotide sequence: TGTGCCTGGAGTCCCGAACTCAGGGGGACCGGGGAGCTGTTTTTT. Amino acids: CAWSPELRGTGELFF.

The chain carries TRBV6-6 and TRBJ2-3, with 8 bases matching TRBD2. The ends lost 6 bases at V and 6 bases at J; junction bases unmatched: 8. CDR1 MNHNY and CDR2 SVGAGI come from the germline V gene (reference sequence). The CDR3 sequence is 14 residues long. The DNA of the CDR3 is TGTGCCAGCAGCCCCCGGACTAGCAGGGATACGCAGTATTTT. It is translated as CASSPRTSRDTQYF.

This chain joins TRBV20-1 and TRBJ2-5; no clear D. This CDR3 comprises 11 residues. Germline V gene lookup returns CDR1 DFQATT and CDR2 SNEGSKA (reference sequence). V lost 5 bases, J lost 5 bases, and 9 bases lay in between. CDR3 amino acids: CSAGLGETQYF. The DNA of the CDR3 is TGCAGTGCTGGCTTGGGTGAGACCCAGTACTTC.

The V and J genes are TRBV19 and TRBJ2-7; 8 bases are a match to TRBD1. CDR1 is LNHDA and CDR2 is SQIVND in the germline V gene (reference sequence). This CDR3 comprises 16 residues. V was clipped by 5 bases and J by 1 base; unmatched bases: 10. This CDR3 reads CASSGPWTGTSYEQYF. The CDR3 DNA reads TGTGCCAGTAGTGGTCCTTGGACAGGGACTTCCTACGAGCAGTACTTC.

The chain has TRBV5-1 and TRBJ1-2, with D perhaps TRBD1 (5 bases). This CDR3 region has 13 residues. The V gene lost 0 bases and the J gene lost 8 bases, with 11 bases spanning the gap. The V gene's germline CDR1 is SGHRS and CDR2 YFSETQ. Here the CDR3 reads CASSLEGRVGYTF. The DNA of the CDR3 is TGCGCCAGCAGCTTGGAGGGCAGGGTAGGCTACACCTTC.

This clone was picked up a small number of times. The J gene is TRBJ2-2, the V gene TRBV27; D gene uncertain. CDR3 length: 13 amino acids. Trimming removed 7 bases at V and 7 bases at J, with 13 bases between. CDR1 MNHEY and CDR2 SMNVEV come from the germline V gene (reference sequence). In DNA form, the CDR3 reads TGTGCCAGCAAGGGTGAGAGAATCGGGGAGCTGTTTTTT. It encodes CASKGERIGELFF.

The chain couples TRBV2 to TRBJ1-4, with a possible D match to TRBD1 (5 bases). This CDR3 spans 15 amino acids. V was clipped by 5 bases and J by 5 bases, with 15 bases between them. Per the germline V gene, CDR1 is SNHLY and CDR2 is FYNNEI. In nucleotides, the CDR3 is TGTGCCAGCAGTCCCTCGGGACTGGGGAATGAAAAACTGTTTTTT. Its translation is CASSPSGLGNEKLFF.

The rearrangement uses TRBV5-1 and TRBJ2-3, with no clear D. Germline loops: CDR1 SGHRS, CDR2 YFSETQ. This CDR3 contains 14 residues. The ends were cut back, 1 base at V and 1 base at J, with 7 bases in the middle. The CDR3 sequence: CASSLNLRTDTQYF. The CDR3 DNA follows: TGCGCCAGCAGCTTGAATCTGCGCACAGATACGCAGTATTTT.

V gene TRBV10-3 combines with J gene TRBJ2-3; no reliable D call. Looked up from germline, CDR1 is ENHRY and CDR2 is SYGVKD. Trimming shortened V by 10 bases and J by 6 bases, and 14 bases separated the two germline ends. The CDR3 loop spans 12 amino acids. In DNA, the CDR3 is TGTGCCACCGGTGCGGTCGGGGATACGCAGTATTTT. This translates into CATGAVGDTQYF.

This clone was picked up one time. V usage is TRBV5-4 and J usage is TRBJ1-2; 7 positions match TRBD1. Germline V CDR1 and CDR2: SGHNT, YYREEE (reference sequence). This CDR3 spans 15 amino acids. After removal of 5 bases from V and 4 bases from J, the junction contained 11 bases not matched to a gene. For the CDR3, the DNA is TGTGCCAGCAGATTGAATGACAGGGATAGCTATGGCTACACCTTC. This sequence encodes CASRLNDRDSYGYTF.

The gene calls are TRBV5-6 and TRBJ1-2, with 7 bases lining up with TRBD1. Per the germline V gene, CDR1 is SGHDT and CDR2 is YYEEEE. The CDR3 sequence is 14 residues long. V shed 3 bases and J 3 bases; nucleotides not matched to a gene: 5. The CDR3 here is CASSSQGIDYGYTF. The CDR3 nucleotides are TGTGCCAGCAGCTCACAGGGGATCGACTATGGCTACACCTTC.

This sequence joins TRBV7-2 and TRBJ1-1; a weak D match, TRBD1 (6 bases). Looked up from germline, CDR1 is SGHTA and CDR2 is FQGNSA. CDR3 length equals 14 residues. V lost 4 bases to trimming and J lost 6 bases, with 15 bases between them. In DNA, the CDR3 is TGTGCCAGCAGCTCGGGGGCGCGGGTGGCTGAAGCTTTCTTT. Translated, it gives CASSSGARVAEAFF. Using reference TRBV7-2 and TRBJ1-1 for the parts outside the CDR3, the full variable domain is GAGVSQSPSNKVTEKGKDVELRCDPISGHTALYWYRQSLGQGLEFLIYFQGNSAPDKSGLPSDRFSAERTGGSVSTLTIQRTQQEDSAVYLCASSSGARVAEAFFGQGTRLTVV.

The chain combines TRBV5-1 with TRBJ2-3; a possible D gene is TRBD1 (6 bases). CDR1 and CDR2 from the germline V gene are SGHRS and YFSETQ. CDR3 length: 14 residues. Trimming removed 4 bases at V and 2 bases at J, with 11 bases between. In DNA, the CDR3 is TGCGCCAGCAGCGAGGGGGTATCCACAGATACGCAGTATTTT. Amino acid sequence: CASSEGVSTDTQYF.

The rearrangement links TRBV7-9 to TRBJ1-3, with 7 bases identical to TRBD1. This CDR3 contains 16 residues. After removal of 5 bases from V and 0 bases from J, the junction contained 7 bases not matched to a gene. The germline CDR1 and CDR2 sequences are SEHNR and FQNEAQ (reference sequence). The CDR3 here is CASSPKPGGSGNTIYF. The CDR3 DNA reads TGTGCCAGCAGCCCGAAACCAGGGGGCTCTGGAAACACCATATATTTT.

DNA of the CDR3: TGTGCCAGCCTCCTCTCCGGGGATACGCAGTATTTT. It specifies CASLLSGDTQYF. The chain carries TRBV6-1 and TRBJ2-3; D is uncertain. Germline V gene sequence: CDR1 MNHNS, CDR2 SASEGT. The length of the CDR3 is 12 residues. V lost 8 bases and J 6 bases, leaving 12 bases between the germline ends.

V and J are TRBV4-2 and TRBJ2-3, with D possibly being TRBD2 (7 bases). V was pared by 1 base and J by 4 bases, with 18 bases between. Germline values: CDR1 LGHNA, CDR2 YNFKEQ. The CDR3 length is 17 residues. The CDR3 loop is CASSQATFGGASDTQYF. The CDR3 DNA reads TGTGCCAGCAGCCAAGCCACGTTTGGGGGGGCCTCAGATACGCAGTATTTT.

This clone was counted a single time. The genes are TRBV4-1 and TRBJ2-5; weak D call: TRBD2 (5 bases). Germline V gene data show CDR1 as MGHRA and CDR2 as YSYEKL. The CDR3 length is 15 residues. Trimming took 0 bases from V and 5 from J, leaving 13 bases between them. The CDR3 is CASSQDGRGLETQYF. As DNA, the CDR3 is TGCGCCAGCAGCCAAGATGGGAGAGGGTTGGAGACCCAGTACTTC.

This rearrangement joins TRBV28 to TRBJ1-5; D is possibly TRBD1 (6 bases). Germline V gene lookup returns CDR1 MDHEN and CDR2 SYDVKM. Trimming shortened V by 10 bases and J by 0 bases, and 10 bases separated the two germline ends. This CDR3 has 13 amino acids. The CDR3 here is CAITGFSNQPQHF. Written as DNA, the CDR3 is TGTGCCATCACAGGGTTTAGCAATCAGCCCCAGCATTTT.